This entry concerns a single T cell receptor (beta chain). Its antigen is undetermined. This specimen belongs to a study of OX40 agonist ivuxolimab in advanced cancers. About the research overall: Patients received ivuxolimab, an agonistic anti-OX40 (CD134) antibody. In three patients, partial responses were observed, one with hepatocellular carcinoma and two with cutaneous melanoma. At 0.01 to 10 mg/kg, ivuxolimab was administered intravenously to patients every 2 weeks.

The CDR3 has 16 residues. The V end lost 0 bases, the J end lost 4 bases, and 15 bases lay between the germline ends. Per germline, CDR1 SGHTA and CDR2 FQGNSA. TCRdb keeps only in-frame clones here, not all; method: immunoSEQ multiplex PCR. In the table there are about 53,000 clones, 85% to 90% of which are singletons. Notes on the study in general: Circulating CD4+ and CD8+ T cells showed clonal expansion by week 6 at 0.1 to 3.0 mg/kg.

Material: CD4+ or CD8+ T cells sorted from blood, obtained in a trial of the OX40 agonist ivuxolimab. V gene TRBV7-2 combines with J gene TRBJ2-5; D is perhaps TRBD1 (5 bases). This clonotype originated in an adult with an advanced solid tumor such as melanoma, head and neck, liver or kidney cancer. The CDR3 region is CASSLAGGAWRETQYF. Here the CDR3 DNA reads TGTGCCAGCAGCTTAGCGGGTGGGGCATGGAGAGAGACCCAGTACTTC.